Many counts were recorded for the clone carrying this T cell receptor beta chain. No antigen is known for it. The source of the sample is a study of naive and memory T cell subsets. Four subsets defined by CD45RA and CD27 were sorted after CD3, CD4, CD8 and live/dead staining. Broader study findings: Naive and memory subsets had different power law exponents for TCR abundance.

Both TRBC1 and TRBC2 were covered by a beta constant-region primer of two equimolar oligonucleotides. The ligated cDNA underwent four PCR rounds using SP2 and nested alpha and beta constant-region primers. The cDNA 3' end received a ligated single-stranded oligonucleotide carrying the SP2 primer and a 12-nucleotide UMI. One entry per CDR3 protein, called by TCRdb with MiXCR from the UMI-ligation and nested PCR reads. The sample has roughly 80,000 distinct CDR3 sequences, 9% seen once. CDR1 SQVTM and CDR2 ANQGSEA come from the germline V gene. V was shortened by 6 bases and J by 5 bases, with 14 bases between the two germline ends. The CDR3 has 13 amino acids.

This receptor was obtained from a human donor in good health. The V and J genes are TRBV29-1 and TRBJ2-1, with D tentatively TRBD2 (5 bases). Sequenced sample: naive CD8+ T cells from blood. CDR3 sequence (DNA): TGCAGCGTACCTAACGGGAACCACAATGAGCAGTTCTTC. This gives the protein CSVPNGNHNEQFF.